A single sample gave rise to the 2 T cell receptor beta chains below, sequenced in a study of siplizumab effects on memory and regulatory T cells. Clones were sequenced by immunoSEQ multiplex PCR, and TCRdb holds only the in-frame ones, with some missing. The table lists approximately 120,000 clones, 90% to 95% of them singletons. The sequenced sample was Tregs sorted from blood. All receptors derive from a human donor in good health.

This clone has only one observation. V gene TRBV5-1 combines with J gene TRBJ1-1; D might be TRBD1 (6 bases). Germline values: CDR1 SGHRS, CDR2 YFSETQ. V lost 5 bases, J lost 1 base, and 12 bases lay in between. CDR3 size: 14 residues. The CDR3 DNA is TGCGCCAGCAGTTCACAGGGTGGGAACACTGAAGCTTTCTTT. Its protein is CASSSQGGNTEAFF.

The genes are TRBV4-1 and TRBJ2-2; TRBD2 matches at 11 bases. Per the germline V gene, CDR1 is MGHRA and CDR2 is YSYEKL. The V gene end was trimmed by 1 base and the J gene end by 2 bases; junction bases not matched to a gene: 6. The CDR3 has 18 amino acids. The CDR3 DNA reads TGCGCCAGCAGCCAAGTTATACTAGCGGGGGCTAACACCGGGGAGCTGTTTTTT. Its protein is CASSQVILAGANTGELFF.